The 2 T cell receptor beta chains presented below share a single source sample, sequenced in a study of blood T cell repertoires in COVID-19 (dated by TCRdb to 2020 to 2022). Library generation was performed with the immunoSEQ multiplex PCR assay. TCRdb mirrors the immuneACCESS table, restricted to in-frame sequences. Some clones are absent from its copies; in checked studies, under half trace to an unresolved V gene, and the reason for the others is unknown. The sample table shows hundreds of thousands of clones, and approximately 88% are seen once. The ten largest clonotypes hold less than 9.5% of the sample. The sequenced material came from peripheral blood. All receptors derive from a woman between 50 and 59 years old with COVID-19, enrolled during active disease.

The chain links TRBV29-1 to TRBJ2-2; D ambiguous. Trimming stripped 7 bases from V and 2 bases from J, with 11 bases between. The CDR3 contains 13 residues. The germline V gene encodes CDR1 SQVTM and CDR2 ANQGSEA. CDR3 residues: CSAEAPNTGELFF. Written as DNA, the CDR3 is TGCAGCGCCGAGGCCCCAAACACCGGGGAGCTGTTTTTT.

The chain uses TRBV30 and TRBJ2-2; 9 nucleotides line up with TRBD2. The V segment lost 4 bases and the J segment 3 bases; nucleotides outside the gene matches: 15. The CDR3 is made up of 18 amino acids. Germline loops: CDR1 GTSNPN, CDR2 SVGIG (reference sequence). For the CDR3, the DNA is TGTGCCTGGAAGTGGGGCCAGCGGGGGGCCGACTACACCGGGGAGCTGTTTTTT. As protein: CAWKWGQRGADYTGELFF.